Listed here are 20 T cell receptor beta chains from one sample, sequenced in a study of T cell responses to AZD1222 COVID-19 vaccine. The data were produced by immunoSEQ multiplex PCR, yet TCRdb's version contains in-frame clones alone and is incomplete. This sample carries around 130,000 clones, more than 85% of them seen once, and the ten largest clones take 1.5% to 2%. The source material was peripheral blood, sampled 28 days after the second AZD1222 dose. These receptors came from an adult who received the AZD1222 COVID-19 vaccine.

This clone was observed a single time. The V gene is TRBV6-1, the J gene TRBJ1-2; no reliable D call. The CDR3 runs to 14 residues. The V gene's germline CDR1 is MNHNS and CDR2 SASEGT. Trimming shortened V by 2 bases and J by 7 bases, and 14 bases separated the two germline ends. The CDR3 nucleotides read TGTGCCAGCAGTGAAAACCACGGCTCTAGTGGCTACACCTTC. Its protein product is CASSENHGSSGYTF.

J is TRBJ1-1 and V is TRBV19; D not resolved. CDR1 LNHDA and CDR2 SQIVND come from the germline V gene (reference sequence). The CDR3 is 13 amino acids. V was shortened by 9 bases and J by 3 bases, with 14 bases between the two germline ends. The CDR3 DNA sequence: TGTGCCAGCTGTGAGCGCGTGGACACTGAAGCTTTCTTT. Amino acids: CASCERVDTEAFF.

This clone has only a few counts. The chain combines TRBV30 with TRBJ2-7, with 8 bases that match TRBD1. Germline V gives CDR1 GTSNPN, CDR2 SVGIG (reference sequence). The CDR3 is made up of 14 amino acids. V lost 4 bases to trimming and J lost 3 bases; unmatched junction nucleotides: 8. In nucleotides, the CDR3 is TGTGCCTGGAACCCAGGGGGCGTTCGCTACGAGCAGTACTTC. This encodes CAWNPGGVRYEQYF.

This chain connects TRBV19 to TRBJ1-5, with D hard to call. Looked up from germline, CDR1 is LNHDA and CDR2 is SQIVND (reference sequence). The CDR3 contains 16 residues. V dropped 3 bases and J dropped 4 bases, with 16 bases sitting between them. As DNA, the CDR3 is TGTGCCAGTAGTATTGACGGATCGCATGGTAATCAGCCCCAGCATTTT. Its translation: CASSIDGSHGNQPQHF.

This clone was seen once. The chain combines TRBV6-6 with TRBJ1-2; D gene unclear. The germline V gene has CDR1 MNHNY and CDR2 SVGAGI (reference sequence). The ends were cut back, 0 bases at V and 1 base at J, with 6 bases in the middle. This CDR3 region has 14 residues. The DNA for the CDR3 is TGTGCCAGCAGTTACTCGAAGGGTAACTATGGCTACACCTTC. It yields the protein CASSYSKGNYGYTF.

This sequence joins TRBV6-2 or TRBV6-3 and TRBJ1-2; TRBD1 matches 9 bases. CDR3 length equals 14 residues. Losses at the gene ends were 2 bases for V and 7 bases for J; bases not matched to a gene: 5. Germline V CDR1 and CDR2: MNHEY, SVGEGT. The CDR3 nucleotides are TGTGCCAGCAGTTACGGAGACAGGGGGTCTGGCTACACCTTC. It encodes CASSYGDRGSGYTF.

V is TRBV21-1 and J is TRBJ2-3; the listed D gene, TRBD2, was not tested against the DNA. TRBV21-1 is listed as a pseudogene. The CDR3 sequence is 15 residues long. CDR3 amino acids: CATGTSGSGGDTQYF. In nucleotides, the CDR3 is TGTGCCACCGGGACTAGCGGGAGCGGGGGAGATACGCAGTATTTT.

This chain uses TRBV11-2 with TRBJ2-3, with 8 bases fitting TRBD2. The germline CDR1 and CDR2 sequences are SGHAT and FQNNGV. The CDR3 has 15 residues. Unmatched junction bases numbered 4, after V lost 5 bases and J lost 0 bases. CDR3 nucleotide sequence: TGTGCCAGCAGCCCTAGCGGGCGTAGCACAGATACGCAGTATTTT. Translation: CASSPSGRSTDTQYF.

V usage is TRBV10-3 and J usage is TRBJ2-3; TRBD2 is a possible D gene (7 bases). CDR1 is ENHRY, CDR2 SYGVKD, per germline. This CDR3 contains 14 residues. The V gene lost 4 bases and the J gene lost 5 bases, with 13 bases spanning the gap. This chain's CDR3 is CAISGRGAKDTQYF. CDR3 DNA: TGTGCCATCAGTGGCCGGGGGGCCAAAGATACGCAGTATTTT.

On this clone itself: At one of its ends the junction is not consistent with the germline gene, which may arise from a read error. This rearrangement joins TRBV24-1 to TRBJ1-5; D is undetermined. The V gene's germline CDR1 is KGHDR and CDR2 SFDVKD. This CDR3 has 13 residues. The CDR3 sequence: CATSEGPHQSQHF. For the CDR3, the DNA is TGTGCCACCAGTGAAGGCCCGCATCAGTCCCAGCATTTT.

This chain joins TRBV9 and TRBJ2-2; 7 bases are shared with TRBD1. With V trimmed by 4 bases and J by 3 bases, 9 bases remained unmatched. The germline V gene encodes CDR1 SGDLS and CDR2 YYNGEE. The CDR3 covers 16 residues. CDR3 DNA: TGTGCCAGCAGCCTTTTCGACAGGGCCGACACCGGGGAGCTGTTTTTT. Its translation is CASSLFDRADTGELFF.

This chain connects TRBV30 to TRBJ1-5; D possibly corresponds to TRBD1 (5 bases). Between the trimmed V and J ends, which lost 2 bases and 6 bases, there was a span of 11 bases. CDR3 size: 13 residues. Germline V lookup: CDR1 GTSNPN, CDR2 SVGIG (reference sequence). CDR3 sequence (DNA): TGTGCCTGGAGTTCTCAGGGCCTTCAGCCCCAGCATTTT. Its protein product is CAWSSQGLQPQHF.

The chain employs TRBV5-1 and TRBJ2-2, with a tentative D call TRBD2 (6 bases). This CDR3 spans 16 amino acids. V was shortened by 3 bases and J by 7 bases, with 19 bases between the two germline ends. CDR1 SGHRS and CDR2 YFSETQ come from the germline V gene. Here the CDR3 DNA reads TGCGCCAGCAGCTCTACCAAGGGACTCAATGACGGGGAGCTGTTTTTT. Amino acids: CASSSTKGLNDGELFF.

The chain's CDR3 is CASSLGGWGVNTEAFF. The CDR3 coding sequence is TGTGCCAGCAGCTTAGGAGGGTGGGGGGTGAACACTGAAGCTTTCTTT. The rearrangement uses TRBV7-2 and TRBJ1-1, with D perhaps TRBD1 (5 bases). CDR3 size: 16 residues. V lost 1 base and J 0 bases, leaving 12 bases between the germline ends. The V gene's germline CDR1 is SGHTA and CDR2 FQGNSA.

V and J are TRBV5-4 and TRBJ1-1, with a weak D call TRBD1 (6 bases). Germline lookup yields CDR1 SGHNT and CDR2 YYREEE (reference sequence). The CDR3 length is 16 residues. With 0 bases removed from V and 0 bases from J, the gap between germline ends came to 12 bases. The CDR3 region is CASSLEGQLMNTEAFF. The CDR3 DNA follows: TGTGCCAGCAGCTTGGAGGGACAACTGATGAACACTGAAGCTTTCTTT.

To note about this clone: One junction end does not reproduce the germline sequence, and a read error may be involved. The chain employs TRBV7-8 and TRBJ1-5; D call uncertain. The germline V gene encodes CDR1 SGHVS and CDR2 FQNEAQ. The CDR3 extends over 14 amino acids. CDR3 sequence reads: CASSLAGSGQPQHF. DNA for the CDR3: TGTGCCAGCAGCCTAGCGGGGTCGGGTCAGCCCCAGCATTTT.

In this sample, this clone turned up a few times. This chain connects TRBV3-1 (or the pseudogene TRBV3-2) to TRBJ2-5; 9 bases match TRBD2. This CDR3 spans 16 amino acids. The germline V gene has CDR1 LGHDT and CDR2 YNNKEL (reference sequence). Trimming removed 6 bases from V and 3 bases from J; junction bases left unmatched: 11. CDR3 nucleotides: TGTGCCAGCAGGGTTGGTAGCGGGAGACCCGAAGAGACCCAGTACTTC. Encoded protein: CASRVGSGRPEETQYF.

This rearrangement joins TRBV19 to TRBJ1-2; 12 nucleotides line up with TRBD1. CDR3 size: 14 residues. Germline lookup yields CDR1 LNHDA and CDR2 SQIVND (reference sequence). The junction had 8 bases not matched to a gene; V was cut back by 7 bases and J by 8 bases. CDR3 loop: CASTPGQGANGYTF. The CDR3 nucleotides are TGTGCCAGTACCCCGGGACAGGGGGCGAACGGCTACACCTTC.

This chain connects TRBV11-2 to TRBJ2-5, with D possibly being TRBD1 (6 bases). CDR1 is SGHAT, CDR2 FQNNGV, per germline. Trimming cost V 1 base and J 1 base, with 13 bases left between them. The CDR3 sequence is 16 residues long. The CDR3 loop reads CASSLGRQVSQETQYF. Here the CDR3 DNA reads TGTGCCAGCAGCTTAGGGAGACAGGTGTCCCAAGAGACCCAGTACTTC.

The chain joins TRBV7-2 to TRBJ1-2, with D possibly TRBD1 on 5 matching bases. The ends were cut back, 3 bases at V and 3 bases at J, with 11 bases in the middle. The CDR3 is made up of 14 amino acids. Germline V gene sequence: CDR1 SGHTA, CDR2 FQGNSA. The chain's CDR3 is CASSFRDGDYGYTF. CDR3 bases: TGTGCCAGCAGCTTCCGGGACGGAGACTATGGCTACACCTTC.